This T cell receptor (beta chain) came from a study of blood T cell repertoires in COVID-19. The CDR3 contains 15 residues. Germline values: CDR1 SGDLS, CDR2 YYNGEE. The J segment lost 2 bases and the V segment lost 0 bases, leaving 3 bases of the junction unmatched. TCRdb's copy holds only in-frame clones and misses some; the assay was immunoSEQ multiplex PCR. In the table there are approximately 210,000 clones, roughly 84% of which are singletons. The sequencing input was peripheral blood. This TCR derives from a man aged 25-40 years with active or convalescent COVID-19. The chain is built from TRBV9 and TRBJ2-5, with 8 bases matching TRBD1. The CDR3 nucleotides read TGTGCCAGCAGCGTAGGGGACAGGAGACAAGAGACCCAGTACTTC. This translates into CASSVGDRRQETQYF.